This T cell receptor (beta chain) stems from a study of OX40 agonist ivuxolimab in advanced cancers. Study overall: Those enrolled were about 80% male, with a mean age of approximately 60 years and ages from roughly 20 to 90. Anti-PD-1, anti-PD-L1 or anti-CTLA-4 therapy given earlier was allowed, and approximately 40% had some.

V lost 7 bases to trimming and J lost 5 bases; unmatched junction nucleotides: 9. The germline gives CDR1 MDHEN, CDR2 SYDVKM. CDR3 length: 15 residues. Study observations and caveats: CD8+ T cells were the subset that, on average, had more expanded clones than CD4+.

Concerning this clone itself: Its antigen is undetermined.

Sequencing used immunoSEQ multiplex PCR; TCRdb keeps in-frame clones, though not all of them. This table holds roughly 80,000 clones, around 84% found once. The source of this sequence is an adult with an advanced solid tumor such as melanoma, head and neck, liver or kidney cancer. The chain employs TRBV28 and TRBJ1-2; 11 bases fit TRBD1. Here the sequenced sample was CD4+ or CD8+ T cells sorted from blood, taken in a trial of the OX40 agonist ivuxolimab. CDR3 coding DNA: TGTGCCAGCACTCCTGGGGGGGACAGGGGGTATGGCTACACCTTC. It specifies CASTPGGDRGYGYTF.